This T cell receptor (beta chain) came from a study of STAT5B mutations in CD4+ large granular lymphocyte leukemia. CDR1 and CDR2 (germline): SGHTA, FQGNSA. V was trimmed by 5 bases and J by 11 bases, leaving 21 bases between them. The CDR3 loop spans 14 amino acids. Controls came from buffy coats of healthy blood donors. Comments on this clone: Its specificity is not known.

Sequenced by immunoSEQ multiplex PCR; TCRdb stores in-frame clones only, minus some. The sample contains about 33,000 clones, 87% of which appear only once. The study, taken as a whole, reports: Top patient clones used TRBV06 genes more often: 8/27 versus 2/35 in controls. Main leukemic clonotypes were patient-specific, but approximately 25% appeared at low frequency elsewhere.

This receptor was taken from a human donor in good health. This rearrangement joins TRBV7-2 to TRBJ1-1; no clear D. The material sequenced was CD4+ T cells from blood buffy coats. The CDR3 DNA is TGTGCCAGCAGCCCCCGGGCAGCCGACGCAGTGGCTTTCTTT. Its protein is CASSPRAADAVAFF.